These 26 T cell receptor beta chains came from one sample sequenced in a study of shared clonotypes between healthy human individuals. The data were produced by immunoSEQ multiplex PCR, yet TCRdb's version contains in-frame clones alone and is incomplete. The sample includes about 650,000 clones, roughly 95% of them seen just once. Naive CD8 isolation took CD45RO-negative cells positively selected for CCR7 and excluded terminally differentiated effector memory CD45RA+ cells. The sequencing input was naive CD8+ T cells sorted from blood. These receptors originate from a woman aged 25 to 39 in good health.

V gene TRBV19 combines with J gene TRBJ2-7; D uncertain. This CDR3 has 13 amino acids. V was trimmed by 5 bases and J by 4 bases, leaving 12 bases between them. From germline, CDR1 is LNHDA and CDR2 SQIVND (reference sequence). The CDR3 DNA reads TGTGCCAGTAGTTTTGGCGGAAGTTACGAGCAGTACTTC. The encoded protein is CASSFGGSYEQYF.

The chain carries TRBV5-1 and TRBJ1-2; 8 bases agree with TRBD1. V gave up 0 bases and J gave up 7 bases; unmatched junction bases: 5. Germline V gene lookup returns CDR1 SGHRS and CDR2 YFSETQ. CDR3 length: 14 amino acids. CDR3 residues: CASSLDQGAGGYTF. The CDR3 DNA is TGCGCCAGCAGCTTGGACCAGGGGGCGGGTGGCTACACCTTC. Full variable domain (missing parts from reference TRBV5-1 and TRBJ1-2): KAGVTQTPRYLIKTRGQQVTLSCSPISGHRSVSWYQQTPGQGLQFLFEYFSETQRNKGNFPGRFSGRQFSNSRSEMNVSTLELGDSALYLCASSLDQGAGGYTFGSGTRLTVV.

V and J are TRBV6-1 and TRBJ2-6; D gene unclear. CDR1 and CDR2 from the germline V gene are MNHNS and SASEGT. CDR3 length: 14 amino acids. V was pared by 10 bases and J by 3 bases, with 13 bases between. Here the CDR3 reads CATLTAFGANVLTF. CDR3 in DNA: TGTGCCACCCTGACTGCTTTTGGGGCCAACGTCCTGACTTTC.

This clone appeared once. The chain employs TRBV28 and TRBJ1-5; D remains unclear. CDR1 is MDHEN and CDR2 is SYDVKM in the germline V gene. V dropped 3 bases and J dropped 8 bases, with 14 bases sitting between them. CDR3 length equals 14 residues. The CDR3 DNA follows: TGTGCCAGCAGTTTCGGTCGGTCAGAAAAGCCCCAGCATTTT. It codes for CASSFGRSEKPQHF.

The chain uses TRBV5-6 and TRBJ2-7; 9 bases agree with TRBD2. The CDR3 is 16 amino acids. CDR1 is SGHDT, CDR2 YYEEEE, per germline. The V segment lost 0 bases and the J segment 3 bases; nucleotides outside the gene matches: 7. The CDR3 loop reads CASSLEASGKGYEQYF. The CDR3, as DNA: TGTGCCAGCAGCTTGGAGGCTAGCGGGAAAGGCTACGAGCAGTACTTC.

The V and J genes are TRBV27 and TRBJ2-3; 7 nucleotides agree with TRBD2. CDR1 and CDR2 (germline): MNHEY, SMNVEV (reference sequence). J lost 2 bases, V lost 1 base, and 3 bases had no gene match. There are 15 residues in the CDR3. The CDR3 sequence is CASSLFGRTTDTQYF. CDR3 nucleotides: TGTGCCAGCAGTTTATTCGGGAGGACCACAGATACGCAGTATTTT.

This clone was detected only a few times. Other nucleotide sequences from this sample produce the same CDR3. The V gene is TRBV19, the J gene TRBJ2-2; no reliable D call. V lost 3 bases and J 6 bases, leaving 2 bases between the germline ends. CDR1 is LNHDA and CDR2 is SQIVND in the germline V gene (reference sequence). This CDR3 is 11 amino acids long. The CDR3 coding sequence is TGTGCCAGTAGTATTTCCGGGGAGCTGTTTTTT. This translates into CASSISGELFF. Looking up the rest from reference TRBV19 and TRBJ2-2 gives the full variable domain: DGGITQSPKYLFRKEGQNVTLSCEQNLNHDAMYWYRQDPGQGLRLIYYSQIVNDFQKGDIAEGYSVSREKKESFPLTVTSAQKNPTAFYLCASSISGELFFGEGSRLTVL.

The chain joins TRBV30 to TRBJ2-7; TRBD1 or TRBD2 may be the D gene (5 bases each). Trimming took 1 base from V and 2 from J, leaving 12 bases between them. Germline V gene sequence: CDR1 GTSNPN, CDR2 SVGIG (reference sequence). This CDR3 region has 14 residues. CDR3 bases: TGTGCCTGGAGTGCGGGGCTGATTCCCTACGAGCAGTACTTC. This sequence encodes CAWSAGLIPYEQYF.

This clone is a singleton in its sample. This chain connects TRBV4-1 to TRBJ1-2, with D possibly matching TRBD1 (6 bases). Trimming took off 4 bases at V and 3 bases at J, with 15 bases between the two ends. CDR3 length equals 15 residues. Germline values: CDR1 MGHRA, CDR2 YSYEKL. DNA of the CDR3: TGCGCCAGCAGCCGGACCTACGGACAGTACTATGGCTACACCTTC. Translated: CASSRTYGQYYGYTF.

The chain combines TRBV9 with TRBJ2-1, with D tentatively TRBD1 or TRBD2 (6 bases each). The germline V gene encodes CDR1 SGDLS and CDR2 YYNGEE. The CDR3 runs to 15 residues. V was trimmed by 3 bases and J by 1 base, leaving 11 bases between them. CDR3 sequence: CASSEGGLSYNEQFF. CDR3 in DNA: TGTGCCAGCAGCGAGGGGGGACTTTCCTACAATGAGCAGTTCTTC.

J is TRBJ2-1 and V is TRBV29-1, with 12 bases aligning to TRBD2. CDR3 size: 14 residues. V gave up 7 bases and J gave up 9 bases; unmatched junction bases: 10. From germline, CDR1 is SQVTM and CDR2 ANQGSEA. This CDR3 is CSGTGTSGFSEQFF. The CDR3, as DNA: TGCAGCGGTACCGGGACTAGCGGGTTTAGTGAGCAGTTCTTC.

This chain joins TRBV6-5 and TRBJ1-5; D is uncertain. The CDR3 sequence is 13 residues long. Trimming cost V 2 bases and J 3 bases, with 5 bases left between them. Germline CDR1 is MNHEY and CDR2 is SVGAGI. CDR3 in amino acids: CASSYSPNQPQHF. DNA of the CDR3: TGTGCCAGCAGTTACAGCCCCAATCAGCCCCAGCATTTT.

The V call is TRBV5-6, the J call TRBJ2-7, with D hard to call. The V gene lost 3 bases and the J gene lost 7 bases, with 8 bases spanning the gap. Germline V gene lookup returns CDR1 SGHDT and CDR2 YYEEEE. The CDR3 contains 11 residues. The CDR3: CASSSLREQYF. The CDR3 DNA follows: TGTGCCAGCAGCTCCCTTAGGGAGCAGTACTTC.

In this sample, this clone turned up once. The rearrangement uses TRBV7-8 and TRBJ2-5; D is uncertain. The CDR3 has 12 amino acids. Trimming took 3 bases from V and 4 from J, leaving 6 bases between them. The V gene's germline CDR1 is SGHVS and CDR2 FQNEAQ. The CDR3 coding sequence is TGTGCCAGCAGCTTGATGGCAGAGACCCAGTACTTC. Its translation: CASSLMAETQYF.

The J gene is TRBJ2-7, the V gene TRBV27; 11 nucleotides agree with TRBD2. Germline CDR1 is MNHEY and CDR2 is SMNVEV (reference sequence). This CDR3 is 15 amino acids long. After removal of 5 bases from V and 5 bases from J, the junction contained 8 bases not matched to a gene. CDR3: CASSKGLAAYNEQYF. The CDR3 DNA is TGTGCCAGCAGTAAGGGACTAGCGGCATATAACGAGCAGTACTTC.

Concerning this clone itself: Other DNA sequences in the same sample also yield this CDR3. The chain combines TRBV10-1 with TRBJ2-7, with 8 bases fitting TRBD2. Germline trimming cut 0 bases from V and 7 bases from J; bases unmatched to any gene: 2. The CDR3 is 13 residues long. The germline gives CDR1 WNHNN, CDR2 SYGVQD (reference sequence). The CDR3: CASSESGLEEQYF. CDR3 sequence (DNA): TGCGCCAGCAGTGAGTCGGGACTAGAGGAGCAGTACTTC.

The chain employs TRBV28 and TRBJ2-1, with 10 bases identical to TRBD2. Per the germline V gene, CDR1 is MDHEN and CDR2 is SYDVKM. The CDR3 has 13 amino acids. V was pared by 5 bases and J by 16 bases, with 11 bases of the junction left unmatched. The DNA for the CDR3 is TGTGCCAGCAGTCCCCTCGCTAGCGGGAGTAGATTCTTC. This translates into CASSPLASGSRFF.

This chain joins TRBV7-2 and TRBJ2-7, with TRBD2 matching 7 bases. V lost 2 bases to trimming and J lost 6 bases; unmatched junction nucleotides: 4. This CDR3 is built from 13 residues. CDR1 is SGHTA, CDR2 FQGNSA, per germline. Written as DNA, the CDR3 is TGTGCCAGCAGCTTATTGACTAGCTCCGAGCAGTACTTC. It encodes CASSLLTSSEQYF.

This chain links TRBV19 with TRBJ2-1; possibly TRBD1 for D (6 bases). Trimming removed 8 bases at V and 6 bases at J, with 11 bases between. Germline V gives CDR1 LNHDA, CDR2 SQIVND (reference sequence). The CDR3 is made up of 12 amino acids. The CDR3, as DNA: TGTGCCAGTGAACAGGGCGGCAATGAGCAGTTCTTC. The encoded protein is CASEQGGNEQFF. Full variable domain (remainder filled in from reference TRBV19 and TRBJ2-1): DGGITQSPKYLFRKEGQNVTLSCEQNLNHDAMYWYRQDPGQGLRLIYYSQIVNDFQKGDIAEGYSVSREKKESFPLTVTSAQKNPTAFYLCASEQGGNEQFFGPGTRLTVL.

J is TRBJ1-5 and V is TRBV10-2, with D possibly TRBD1 on 5 matching bases. This CDR3 is built from 15 residues. Germline V lookup: CDR1 WSHSY, CDR2 SAAADI. Between the trimmed V and J ends, which lost 10 bases and 7 bases, there was a span of 23 bases. The CDR3 reads CATKVRGGVDQPQHF. The CDR3 DNA is TGCGCCACCAAAGTTCGTGGGGGAGTCGACCAGCCCCAGCATTTT.

As regards this clone: Other DNA sequences in the sample encode the same CDR3. This chain connects TRBV27 to TRBJ1-3, with TRBD1 as a possible D gene (5 bases). The CDR3 loop spans 14 amino acids. V shed 2 bases and J shed 2 bases, with 7 bases lying between them. Looked up from germline, CDR1 is MNHEY and CDR2 is SMNVEV (reference sequence). The CDR3 coding sequence is TGTGCCAGCAGTTTAGGGGGGGCTGGAAACACCATATATTTT. This gives the protein CASSLGGAGNTIYF.

The rearrangement uses TRBV27 and TRBJ1-3, with D possibly TRBD1 on 5 matching bases. From germline, CDR1 is MNHEY and CDR2 SMNVEV (reference sequence). There are 14 residues in the CDR3. Trimming took off 6 bases at V and 3 bases at J, with 12 bases between the two ends. CDR3 region: CASRPGGFGNTIYF. Written as DNA, the CDR3 is TGTGCCAGCAGACCCGGGGGGTTTGGAAACACCATATATTTT.

The chain has TRBV2 and TRBJ1-2; TRBD1 is a possible D gene (5 bases). The CDR3 length is 14 residues. The V gene lost 6 bases and the J gene lost 6 bases, with 17 bases spanning the gap. CDR1 is SNHLY and CDR2 is FYNNEI in the germline V gene. As DNA, the CDR3 is TGTGCCAGCAGGGGCCTCAGGGAGGCGGATGGCTACACCTTC. Amino acid sequence: CASRGLREADGYTF.

This clone was counted a single time. The rearrangement uses TRBV6-5 and TRBJ2-7; D is possibly TRBD2 (6 bases). Deletions cut 6 bases from V and 7 bases from J, with 19 bases between. Germline values: CDR1 MNHEY, CDR2 SVGAGI. The CDR3 covers 14 residues. CDR3 nucleotide sequence: TGTGCCAGCAGAAACCCCGGGAGCCTTGGGGAGCAGTACTTC. It translates to CASRNPGSLGEQYF.

This chain links TRBV6-1 with TRBJ1-1; D uncertain. The V end was cut by 3 bases, the J end by 7 bases, with 18 bases between. The CDR3 has 15 amino acids. Looked up from germline, CDR1 is MNHNS and CDR2 is SASEGT. Here the CDR3 reads CASSESLGGWSEAFF. As DNA, the CDR3 is TGTGCCAGCAGTGAGAGCCTCGGTGGTTGGAGTGAAGCTTTCTTT.

The J gene is TRBJ2-5, the V gene TRBV18, with 8 bases lining up with TRBD1. The CDR3 sequence is 16 residues long. J lost 2 bases, V lost 2 bases, and 7 bases had no gene match. Germline CDR1 KGHSH, CDR2 LQKENI. This CDR3 is CASSPDLWDRQETQYF. DNA for the CDR3: TGTGCCAGCTCACCAGATTTGTGGGACAGGCAAGAGACCCAGTACTTC.